The clone carrying this T cell receptor (beta chain) has a single count. This specimen comes from a study of OX40 agonist ivuxolimab in advanced cancers. Looking at the study overall: Dosing consisted of intravenous ivuxolimab at 0.01 to 10 mg/kg every 2 weeks. A history of anti-PD-1, anti-PD-L1 or anti-CTLA-4 therapy was acceptable, and more than 30% had some.

Profiled with immunoSEQ multiplex PCR; TCRdb holds only in-frame clones, not every one. The data show more than 10,000 clones, over 75% seen once. This TCR was recovered from an adult with an advanced solid tumor such as melanoma, head and neck, liver or kidney cancer. Sequenced here: CD4+ or CD8+ T cells sorted from blood, sampled in a trial of the OX40 agonist ivuxolimab.

The CDR3 sequence: CASSPIAGGPSEQFF. The CDR3 DNA reads TGTGCCAGCAGCCCCATAGCGGGAGGGCCCAGTGAGCAGTTCTTC. The chain carries TRBV7-3 and TRBJ2-1; 11 positions match TRBD2. The CDR3 contains 15 residues. The ends lost 5 bases at V and 9 bases at J; junction bases unmatched: 9. Germline V gene sequence: CDR1 SGHTA, CDR2 FQGTGA. Full variable domain (rest looked up from reference TRBV7-3 and TRBJ2-1): GAGVSQTPSNKVTEKGKYVELRCDPISGHTALYWYRQSLGQGPEFLIYFQGTGAADDSGLPNDRFFAVRPEGSVSTLKIQRTERGDSAVYLCASSPIAGGPSEQFFGPGTRLTVL.